The text below deals with one T cell receptor (beta chain). The source of the sample is a study of shared clonotypes between healthy human individuals. Profiled with immunoSEQ multiplex PCR; TCRdb holds only in-frame clones, not every one. This table holds roughly 2,300,000 clones, roughly 92% found once. The CDR3 sequence is 14 residues long. V was shortened by 1 base and J by 7 bases, with 11 bases between the two germline ends. Germline CDR1 and CDR2: LNHDA and SQIVND (reference sequence). The sequenced material came from naive CD4+ T cells from PBMCs. Specified subset: CD45RA+ positively selected. This receptor was taken from a man aged 18 to 35 in good health. Some clones in this sample may be carry-over from other donors' samples. The chain is built from TRBV19 and TRBJ2-1, with a weak D call TRBD2 (6 bases). The CDR3 DNA sequence: TGTGCCAGTAGTATAGGCGGGAAGGCGAATGAGCAGTTCTTC. It yields the protein CASSIGGKANEQFF.